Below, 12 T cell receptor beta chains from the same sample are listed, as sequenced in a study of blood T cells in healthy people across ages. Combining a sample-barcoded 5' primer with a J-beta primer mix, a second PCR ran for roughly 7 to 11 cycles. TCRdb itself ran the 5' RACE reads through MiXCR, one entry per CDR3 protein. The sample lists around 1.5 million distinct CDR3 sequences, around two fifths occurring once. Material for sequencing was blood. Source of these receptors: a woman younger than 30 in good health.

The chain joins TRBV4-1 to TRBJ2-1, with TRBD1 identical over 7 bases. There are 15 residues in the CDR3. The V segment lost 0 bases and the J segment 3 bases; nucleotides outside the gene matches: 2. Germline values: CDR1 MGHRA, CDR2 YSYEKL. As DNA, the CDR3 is TGCGCCAGCAGCCAAGAGGGACAGCTCTACAATGAGCAGTTCTTC. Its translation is CASSQEGQLYNEQFF.

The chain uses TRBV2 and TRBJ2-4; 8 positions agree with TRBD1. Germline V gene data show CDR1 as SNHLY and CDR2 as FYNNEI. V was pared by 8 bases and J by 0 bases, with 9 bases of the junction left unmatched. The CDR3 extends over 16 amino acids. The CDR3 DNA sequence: TGTGCCAGCGGCCCCGGGACAGGCTTAGCCAAAAACATTCAGTACTTC. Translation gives CASGPGTGLAKNIQYF.

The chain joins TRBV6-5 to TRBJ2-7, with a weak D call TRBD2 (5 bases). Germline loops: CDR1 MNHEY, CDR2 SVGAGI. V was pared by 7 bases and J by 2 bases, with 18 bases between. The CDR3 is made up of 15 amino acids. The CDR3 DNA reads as TGTGCCAGCACTACTAGGGCCCGAATGCCCTACGAGCAGTACTTC. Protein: CASTTRARMPYEQYF.

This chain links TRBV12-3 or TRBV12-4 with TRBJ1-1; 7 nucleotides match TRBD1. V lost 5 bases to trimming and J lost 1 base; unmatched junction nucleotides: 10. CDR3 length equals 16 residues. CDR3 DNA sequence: TGTGCCAGCAGTCCTGGACAGGACAGACCGAACACTGAAGCTTTCTTT. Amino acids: CASSPGQDRPNTEAFF.

CDR3 in amino acids: CSAGFNRKPYNEQFF. The CDR3 region has the DNA TGCAGTGCTGGTTTTAACAGAAAACCCTACAATGAGCAGTTCTTC. This chain joins TRBV20-1 and TRBJ2-1; D remains ambiguous. The CDR3 covers 15 residues. V was clipped by 5 bases and J by 2 bases, with 16 bases between them. CDR1 is DFQATT, CDR2 SNEGSKA, per germline (reference sequence).

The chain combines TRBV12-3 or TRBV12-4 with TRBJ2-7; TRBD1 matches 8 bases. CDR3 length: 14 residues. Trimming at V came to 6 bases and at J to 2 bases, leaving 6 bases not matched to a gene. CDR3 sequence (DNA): TGTGCCAGCAGGTTGGACAGGGTGCCCTACGAGCAGTACTTC. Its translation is CASRLDRVPYEQYF.

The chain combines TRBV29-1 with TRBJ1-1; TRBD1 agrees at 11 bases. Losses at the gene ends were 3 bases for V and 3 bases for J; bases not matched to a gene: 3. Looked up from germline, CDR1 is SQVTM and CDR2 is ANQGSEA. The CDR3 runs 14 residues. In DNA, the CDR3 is TGCAGCGTTGAGGGACAGGGGGATGACACTGAAGCTTTCTTT. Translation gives CSVEGQGDDTEAFF.

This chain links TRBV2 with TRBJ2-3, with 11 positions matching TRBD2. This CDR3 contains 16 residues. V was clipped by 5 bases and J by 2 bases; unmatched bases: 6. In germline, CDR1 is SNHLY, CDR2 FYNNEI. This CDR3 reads CASSHRLAGYTDTQYF. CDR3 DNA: TGTGCCAGCAGTCACCGACTAGCGGGGTACACAGATACGCAGTATTTT.

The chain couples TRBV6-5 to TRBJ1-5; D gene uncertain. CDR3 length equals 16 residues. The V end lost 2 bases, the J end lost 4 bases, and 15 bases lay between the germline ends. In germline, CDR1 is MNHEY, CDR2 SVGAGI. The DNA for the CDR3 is TGTGCCAGCAGTTACCTTGGCGGCGCTGAGAATCAGCCCCAGCATTTT. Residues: CASSYLGGAENQPQHF.

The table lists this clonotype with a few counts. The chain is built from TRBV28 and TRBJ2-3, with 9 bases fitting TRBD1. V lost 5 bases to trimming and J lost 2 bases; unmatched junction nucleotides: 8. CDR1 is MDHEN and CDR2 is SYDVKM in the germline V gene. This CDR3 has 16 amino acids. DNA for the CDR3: TGTGCCAGCAGTCTCGGGACAGGGCCCTTCACAGATACGCAGTATTTT. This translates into CASSLGTGPFTDTQYF.

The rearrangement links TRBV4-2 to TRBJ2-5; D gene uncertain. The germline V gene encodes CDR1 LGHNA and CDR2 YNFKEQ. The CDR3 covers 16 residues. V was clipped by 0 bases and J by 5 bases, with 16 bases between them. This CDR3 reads CASSQDMSEYPETQYF. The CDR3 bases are TGTGCCAGCAGCCAAGATATGTCGGAATACCCCGAGACCCAGTACTTC.

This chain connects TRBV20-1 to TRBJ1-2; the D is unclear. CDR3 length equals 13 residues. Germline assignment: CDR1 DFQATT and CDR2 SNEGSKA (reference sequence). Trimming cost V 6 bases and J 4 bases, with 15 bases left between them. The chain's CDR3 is CSAPEKGSYGYTF. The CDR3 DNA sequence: TGCAGTGCCCCCGAGAAGGGTAGCTATGGCTACACCTTC.